The present T cell receptor (beta chain) was sequenced within a study of blood T cell repertoires in COVID-19. Across the whole study: Material from acute and convalescent COVID-19 was sourced from the United States, Italy and Spain. T cells, B-cell-depleted T cells, or PBMCs provided the cDNA or gDNA that served as material.

Germline V gene sequence: CDR1 MNHEY, CDR2 SMNVEV (reference sequence). Trimming left V 5 bases short and J 4 bases short, with 6 bases between. This CDR3 region has 12 residues. As processed by the authors: Amplification of reference gene primers was used by the study to estimate nucleated cell counts. TCRdb keeps only in-frame clones here, not all; method: immunoSEQ multiplex PCR. V, J and clone size are taken as reported in that table, and D and trimming were inferred from the DNA itself. The table includes about 260,000 clones, 70% to 85% detected once. This chain uses TRBV27 with TRBJ2-1; D gene ambiguous. The clonotype was recovered from a woman older than 75 with acute or convalescent COVID-19. The sequenced sample consisted of peripheral blood. The CDR3 spells CASSPSYNEQFF. CDR3 DNA: TGTGCCAGCAGTCCCAGTTACAATGAGCAGTTCTTC.